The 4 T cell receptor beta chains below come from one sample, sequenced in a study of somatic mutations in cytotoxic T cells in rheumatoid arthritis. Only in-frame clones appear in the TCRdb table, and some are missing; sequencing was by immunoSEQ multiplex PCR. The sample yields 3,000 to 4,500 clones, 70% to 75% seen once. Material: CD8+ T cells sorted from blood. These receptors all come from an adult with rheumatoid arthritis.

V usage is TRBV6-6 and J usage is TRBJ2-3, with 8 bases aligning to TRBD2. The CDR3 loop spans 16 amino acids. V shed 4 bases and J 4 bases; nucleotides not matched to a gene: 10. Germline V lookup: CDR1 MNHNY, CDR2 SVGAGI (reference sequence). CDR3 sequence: CASSSTGTSLADTQYF. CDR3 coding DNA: TGTGCCAGCAGTTCTACCGGGACTAGTCTAGCAGATACGCAGTATTTT.

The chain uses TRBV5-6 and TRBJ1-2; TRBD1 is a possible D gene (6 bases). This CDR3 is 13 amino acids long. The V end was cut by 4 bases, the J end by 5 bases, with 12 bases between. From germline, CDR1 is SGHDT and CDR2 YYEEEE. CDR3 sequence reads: CASSLGTFYGYTF. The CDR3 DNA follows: TGTGCCAGCAGCCTAGGGACATTTTATGGCTACACCTTC.

CDR3 DNA sequence: TGTGCCAGCAGCCCCGACAGAACCCACCTTGGCTACACCTTC. Protein sequence: CASSPDRTHLGYTF. The chain joins TRBV5-5 to TRBJ1-2; possibly TRBD1 for D (5 bases). V was cut by 4 bases and J by 7 bases, with 17 bases left in between. CDR3 length: 14 amino acids. CDR1 is SGHKS, CDR2 YYEKEE, per germline (reference sequence).

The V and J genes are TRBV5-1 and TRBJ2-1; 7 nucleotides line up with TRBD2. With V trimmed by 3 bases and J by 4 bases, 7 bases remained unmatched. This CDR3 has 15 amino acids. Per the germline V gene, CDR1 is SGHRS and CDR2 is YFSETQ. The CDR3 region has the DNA TGCGCCAGCAGCTACGGGACTAACCCTTACAATGAGCAGTTCTTC. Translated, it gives CASSYGTNPYNEQFF.